One and the same sample provided the 18 T cell receptor beta chains below, sequenced in a study of identical twins. TCRdb itself ran the 5' RACE reads through MiXCR, one entry per CDR3 protein. The sample includes about 890,000 distinct CDR3 sequences, around 12% seen only once; the top ten take 1.5% to 2%. In addition, the sample was reused for a study of yellow fever vaccine responses in identical twins.

Sequencing was done on a sample of PBMCs. The receptors stem from a woman younger than 35 in good health.

There are many counts of this clonotype. V gene TRBV5-1 combines with J gene TRBJ2-5, with 7 bases matching TRBD2. The CDR3 runs to 16 residues. V dropped 7 bases and J dropped 1; count of bases not matched to a gene: 13. CDR1 SGHRS and CDR2 YFSETQ come from the germline V gene. The CDR3 reads CASGWETSTAQETQYF. Written as DNA, the CDR3 is TGCGCCAGCGGGTGGGAGACTAGCACGGCCCAAGAGACCCAGTACTTC.

This clonotype has ten or more counts. The V call is TRBV20-1, the J call TRBJ2-7; 8 bases agree with TRBD2. Unmatched junction bases numbered 5, after V lost 0 bases and J lost 4 bases. The CDR3 contains 14 residues. Germline assignment: CDR1 DFQATT and CDR2 SNEGSKA (reference sequence). In DNA form, the CDR3 reads TGCAGTGCTAGAGAAGCTAGCGGGCCTTACGAGCAGTACTTC. It codes for CSAREASGPYEQYF.

This clonotype showed up many times. DNA for the CDR3: TGTGCCAGCAGCCCACAATTCGCTTGGGGCTACACCTTC. Its translation is CASSPQFAWGYTF. The chain employs TRBV3-1 and TRBJ1-2; D unresolved. CDR3 length equals 13 residues. Germline V gene lookup returns CDR1 LGHDT and CDR2 YNNKEL (reference sequence). Trimming stripped 4 bases from V and 8 bases from J, with 14 bases between.

The chain combines TRBV20-1 with TRBJ2-2; either TRBD1 or TRBD2 may fit D (5 bases each). CDR1 and CDR2 (germline): DFQATT, SNEGSKA (reference sequence). The CDR3 loop spans 14 amino acids. V lost 0 bases and J 6 bases, leaving 11 bases between the germline ends. For the CDR3, the DNA is TGCAGTGCTAGAGACTCTCGGGACCCCGGGGAGCTGTTTTTT. Translating it yields CSARDSRDPGELFF.

This chain links TRBV7-9 with TRBJ2-1, with D unclear. Germline assignment: CDR1 SEHNR and CDR2 FQNEAQ (reference sequence). The germline V and J ends were trimmed by 2 bases and 4 bases, with 12 bases remaining between them. This CDR3 has 15 residues. The CDR3 region has the DNA TGTGCCAGCAGCTTAACCTCCCCCAGATACAATGAGCAGTTCTTC. Translated, it gives CASSLTSPRYNEQFF. Drawing the rest from reference TRBV7-9 and TRBJ2-1, the complete variable domain is DTGVSQNPRHKITKRGQNVTFRCDPISEHNRLYWYRQTLGQGPEFLTYFQNEAQLEKSRLLSDRFSAERPKGSFSTLEIQRTEQGDSAMYLCASSLTSPRYNEQFFGPGTRLTVL.

V usage is TRBV4-1 and J usage is TRBJ1-3; D is perhaps TRBD1 (5 bases). The CDR3 loop spans 15 amino acids. CDR1 and CDR2 from the germline V gene are MGHRA and YSYEKL. V was trimmed by 0 bases and J by 2 bases, leaving 8 bases between them. The CDR3 DNA follows: TGCGCCAGCAGCCAAGATTTGGGGCCTGGAAACACCATATATTTT. Protein product: CASSQDLGPGNTIYF.

The chain combines TRBV5-1 with TRBJ1-1, with no clear D. Trimming took 3 bases from V and 5 from J, leaving 5 bases between them. The CDR3 is made up of 11 amino acids. Germline values: CDR1 SGHRS, CDR2 YFSETQ. The CDR3 here is CASSSQTEAFF. DNA for the CDR3: TGCGCCAGCAGCTCGCAGACTGAAGCTTTCTTT.

This clonotype was detected many times. V is TRBV6-5 and J is TRBJ2-2, with 7 bases aligning to TRBD1. The V gene's germline CDR1 is MNHEY and CDR2 SVGAGI. The CDR3 extends over 15 amino acids. V shed 2 bases, J shed 1 base, and the junction held 1 base outside the gene matches. CDR3 protein: CASSYRGQNTGELFF. The DNA of the CDR3 is TGTGCCAGCAGTTACAGGGGGCAGAACACCGGGGAGCTGTTTTTT.

This clonotype was counted between two and nine times. This chain uses TRBV2 with TRBJ1-6; 7 nucleotides agree with TRBD1. With V trimmed by 7 bases and J by 7 bases, 7 bases remained unmatched. The CDR3 loop spans 14 amino acids. Germline CDR1 and CDR2: SNHLY and FYNNEI. CDR3 coding DNA: TGTGCCAGCAAGGCGACAGGGACCAATTCACCCCTCCACTTT. It codes for CASKATGTNSPLHF. The full variable domain, completed using reference TRBV2 and TRBJ1-6, is EPEVTQTPSHQVTQMGQEVILRCVPISNHLYFYWYRQILGQKVEFLVSFYNNEISEKSEIFDDQFSVERPDGSNFTLKIRSTKLEDSAMYFCASKATGTNSPLHFGNGTRLTVT.

This chain links TRBV6-1 with TRBJ2-3; 7 bases agree with TRBD2. Germline V gene sequence: CDR1 MNHNS, CDR2 SASEGT. The CDR3 consists of 15 residues. V trimming: 6 bases; J trimming: 0 bases; junction bases outside the gene matches: 6. The CDR3 protein is CASRDRGGSTDTQYF. CDR3 DNA sequence: TGTGCCAGCAGAGACCGGGGAGGGAGCACAGATACGCAGTATTTT.

This clonotype was recorded at least ten times. The CDR3 DNA follows: TGTGCCAGCATCCAGACCGGGGAGCTGTTTTTT. It is translated as CASIQTGELFF. The chain joins TRBV12-3 or TRBV12-4 to TRBJ2-2; D remains unclear. The CDR3 totals 11 residues. The V end lost 7 bases, the J end lost 5 bases, and 5 bases lay between the germline ends.

A few counts support this clonotype. This chain joins TRBV5-6 and TRBJ2-6; the match to TRBD1 covers 9 bases. This CDR3 has 18 residues. Germline lookup yields CDR1 SGHDT and CDR2 YYEEEE. Trimming at V came to 6 bases and at J to 0 bases, leaving 10 bases not matched to a gene. CDR3 nucleotides: TGTGCCAGCATGCGGACAGGGGTTATCTACTCTGGGGCCAACGTCCTGACTTTC. It translates to CASMRTGVIYSGANVLTF.

This clonotype showed up just a few times. The V and J genes are TRBV9 and TRBJ2-7, with 7 bases fitting TRBD1. From germline, CDR1 is SGDLS and CDR2 YYNGEE. Trimming at V came to 0 bases and at J to 6 bases, leaving 3 bases not matched to a gene. The CDR3 is 13 amino acids. The CDR3 DNA follows: TGTGCCAGCAGCGTAGGTCCAGGGGGCGAGCAGTACTTC. Translating it yields CASSVGPGGEQYF.

The V and J genes are TRBV7-3 and TRBJ1-3; D possibly corresponds to TRBD1 (5 bases). Germline V gene sequence: CDR1 SGHTA, CDR2 FQGTGA. The CDR3 extends over 15 amino acids. Trimming took 5 bases from V and 2 from J, leaving 13 bases between them. CDR3 sequence (DNA): TGTGCCAGCAGCCCTAATCCGGGACCTGGAAACACCATATATTTT. It codes for CASSPNPGPGNTIYF.

V usage is TRBV7-8 and J usage is TRBJ2-1, with 10 bases identical to TRBD2. The CDR3 spans 16 residues. Per the germline V gene, CDR1 is SGHVS and CDR2 is FQNEAQ. Trimming removed 4 bases from V and 8 bases from J; junction bases left unmatched: 11. The CDR3 loop reads CASSSRRTSGGDEQFF. CDR3 DNA: TGTGCCAGCAGCTCCCGAAGGACTAGCGGAGGGGATGAGCAGTTCTTC. The variable domain in full, completed from reference TRBV7-8 and TRBJ2-1, reads GAGVSQSPRYKVAKRGQDVALRCDPISGHVSLFWYQQALGQGPEFLTYFQNEAQLDKSGLPSDRFFAERPEGSVSTLKIQRTQQEDSAVYLCASSSRRTSGGDEQFFGPGTRLTVL.

This clonotype was seen at least ten times. This chain uses TRBV3-1 with TRBJ1-6; D is undetermined. CDR3 length equals 14 residues. Trimming cost V 3 bases and J 9 bases, with 12 bases left between them. CDR1 is LGHDT, CDR2 YNNKEL, per germline (reference sequence). CDR3 loop: CASSQTRTSSPLHF. The CDR3 DNA is TGTGCCAGCAGCCAGACTCGGACGAGTTCACCCCTCCACTTT.

This clonotype has a count of ten or more. V is TRBV20-1 and J is TRBJ2-1, with a possible D match to TRBD2 (6 bases). Germline V gives CDR1 DFQATT, CDR2 SNEGSKA (reference sequence). The V end lost 2 bases, the J end lost 9 bases, and 20 bases lay between the germline ends. The CDR3 extends over 15 amino acids. The CDR3 DNA follows: TGCAGTGCTAGAAGGACGGGAGTATGGGCTAGTGAGCAGTTCTTC. Protein product: CSARRTGVWASEQFF.

V is TRBV12-3 or TRBV12-4 and J is TRBJ2-7, with 7 nucleotides matching TRBD2. J was trimmed by 2 bases and V by 6 bases; bases with no gene match: 10. The CDR3 loop spans 15 amino acids. CDR3 sequence reads: CASRAGLRDTYEQYF. In DNA, the CDR3 is TGTGCCAGCAGAGCGGGACTAAGAGATACCTACGAGCAGTACTTC.